Listed below are T cell receptor beta chains from one sample, sequenced in a study of long-term antiretroviral therapy in people with HIV. Assay used: immunoSEQ multiplex PCR; TCRdb lists only in-frame clones, some missing. The data contain approximately 25,000 clones, about 83% of them singletons. Sample: unsorted PBMCs, taken roughly 4.8 years after starting antiretroviral therapy. The receptors derive from a man aged 35 to 55 with HIV. Both conserved end residues are part of each CDR3. D genes are given only for firm matches. Rows give clone size only sometimes, using once, few, many, or a class for an expanded clone.

clone_size j_call v_call d_call cdr3_nt cdr3_aa
. TRBJ1-3 TRBV4-3 . TGCGCCAGCAGCCAAGAAGTTGACACCTCGGCAGGAAACACCATATATTTT CASSQEVDTSAGNTIYF
. TRBJ2-5 TRBV7-8 TRBD2 TGTGCCAGCAGCTTAGGCGGGGGGGCCAGAGAGACCCAGTACTTC CASSLGGGARETQYF
. TRBJ2-1 TRBV5-6 . TGTGCCAGCAGCGCTTACAGGGTCAACAATGAGCAGTTCTTC CASSAYRVNNEQFF
few TRBJ2-7 TRBV4-2 . TGTGCCAGCAGCCAGAGCGGGACAGGCGGCTACGAGCAGTACTTC CASSQSGTGGYEQYF
once TRBJ2-1 TRBV5-5 . TGTGCCAGCAGCTTGGCCCCGGACCTCTCCGGCGAGCAGTTCTTC CASSLAPDLSGEQFF
. TRBJ1-5 TRBV5-4 . TGTGCCAGCAGCTCGCCCCAGGCCCTAGGAGGCAATCAGCCCCAGCATTTT CASSSPQALGGNQPQHF
. TRBJ1-5 TRBV11-2 . TGTGCCAGCAGCTCTCAGTCAGGGGGCAATCAGCCCCAGCATTTT CASSSQSGGNQPQHF
. TRBJ1-2 TRBV28 . TGTGCCAGCAGTGGACCCTATGGCTACACCTTC CASSGPYGYTF
. TRBJ2-7 TRBV5-1 . TGCGCCAGCAGCTTTTCTTCCATTGCCGAGCAGTACTTC CASSFSSIAEQYF
. TRBJ2-2 TRBV7-8 . TGTGCCAGCAGCTTAGTTATCACATCCGGGGAGCTGTTTTTT CASSLVITSGELFF
. TRBJ2-7 TRBV19 . TGTGCCAGTAGCCCCGGGACACAATCCTACGAGCAGTACTTC CASSPGTQSYEQYF
. TRBJ1-2 TRBV9 . TGTGCCAGCAGCGTAGGACAGGTCGATCATGGCTACACCTTC CASSVGQVDHGYTF
. TRBJ2-7 TRBV11-1 TRBD2 TGTGCCAGCAGCTTTAGCGGGGGCCCATCCTACGAGCAGTACTTC CASSFSGGPSYEQYF
. TRBJ2-2 TRBV11-2 . TGTGCCAGCAGCTTAGGTACCGGGGAGCTGTTTTTT CASSLGTGELFF
. TRBJ2-7 TRBV4-2 TRBD2 TGTGCCAGCAGCCAAGAGGCTAGCGGGAGGACCCTAACCTACGAGCAGTACTTC CASSQEASGRTLTYEQYF
. TRBJ1-1 TRBV27 . TGTGCCAGCAGTTTAGGGCCAGGACGACAGAACACTGAAGCTTTCTTT CASSLGPGRQNTEAFF
. TRBJ1-2 TRBV2 TRBD1 TGTGCCAGCAGTGGCGGGACAGATGGCTACACCTTC CASSGGTDGYTF
. TRBJ1-2 TRBV14 . TGTGCCAGCAGCCCTGGGACTGTATATGGCTACACCTTC CASSPGTVYGYTF
once TRBJ2-7 TRBV5-4 . TGTGCCAGCAGCTTGCCCCCTACCTACGAGCAGTACTTC CASSLPPTYEQYF
. TRBJ2-7 TRBV25-1 . TGTGCCAGCAGTGATTCGGGACGGGGCCACGAGCAGTACTTC CASSDSGRGHEQYF
. TRBJ2-7 TRBV18 . TGTGCCAGCTCACCGAGCCTGAAGGGGGAGAACGAGCAGTACTTC CASSPSLKGENEQYF
. TRBJ1-1 TRBV5-1 TRBD1 TGCGCCAGCTGGGACAGGGGTGGAACTGAAGCTTTCTTT CASWDRGGTEAFF
. TRBJ1-1 TRBV4-1 . TGCGCCAGCAGCCCTAGACAGAACACTGAAGCTTTCTTT CASSPRQNTEAFF
. TRBJ2-7 TRBV11-2 . TGTGCCAGCAGCTTGGTCAGGGACCACGAGCAGTACTTC CASSLVRDHEQYF
. TRBJ1-2 TRBV27 . TGTGCCAGCAGTCCAGGACAGCGAGGCTATGGCTACACCTTC CASSPGQRGYGYTF
. TRBJ2-2 TRBV19 . TGTGCCAGTAGTGCCCCGGGCCCGAACACCGGGGAGCTGTTTTTT CASSAPGPNTGELFF
. TRBJ1-3 TRBV7-6 . TGTGCCAGCAGCATAGGACAGCTCACCTCTGGAAACACCATATATTTT CASSIGQLTSGNTIYF
. TRBJ1-1 TRBV29-1 TRBD1 TGCAGCGTTGAAGATCTGGTACAGGGGTGGGTAGGCACTGAAGCTTTCTTT CSVEDLVQGWVGTEAFF
. TRBJ2-5 TRBV7-2 . TGTGCCAGCAGCTCCGAGGGCAGGAAAGAGACCCAGTACTTC CASSSEGRKETQYF
once TRBJ2-5 TRBV6-4 . TGTGCCAGCAGTGAAACAGGGTCAGGAGGAAAGACCCAGTACTTC CASSETGSGGKTQYF
. TRBJ2-1 TRBV11-2 TRBD1 TGTGCCAGCAGCCCAAGGGGACAGGGTGACAATGAGCAGTTCTTC CASSPRGQGDNEQFF
. TRBJ1-2 TRBV7-3 TRBD1 TGTGCCAGCAGCTCAAGCCGGGACAGCCTCTATGGCTACACCTTC CASSSSRDSLYGYTF
. TRBJ2-6 TRBV27 . TGTGCCACCCGAAGCTCGCCGTCCGGGGCCAACGTCCTGACTTTC CATRSSPSGANVLTF
. TRBJ1-5 TRBV6-6 . TGTGCCAGCAGTTACTCTGGCTATAGCAATCAGCCCCAGCATTTT CASSYSGYSNQPQHF
. TRBJ1-2 TRBV27 . TGTGCCAGCTCCCGATCGGCAGGGGATGATGGCTACACCTTC CASSRSAGDDGYTF
. TRBJ2-3 TRBV12-5 . TGTGCTAGTGGTTTGACTCCCCAATTTCAGGATACGCAGTATTTT CASGLTPQFQDTQYF
. TRBJ1-1 TRBV5-5 TRBD1 TGTGCCAGCAGCTTGGAGGGACAGGGGAACACTGAAGCTTTCTTT CASSLEGQGNTEAFF
. TRBJ1-5 TRBV2 . TGTGCCAGCAGTGAGAATAGCAATCAGCCCCAGCATTTT CASSENSNQPQHF
. TRBJ1-2 TRBV5-4 . TGTGCCAGCAGCTTGGCGGGGGGGGAGAGCTACACCTTC CASSLAGGESYTF
. TRBJ2-2 TRBV7-8 TRBD1 TGTGCCAGCAGCTTAGCGCTTAGACAGGGGGCGCAGAATTCGTACACCGGGGAGCTGTTTTTT CASSLALRQGAQNSYTGELFF
. TRBJ2-1 TRBV9 TRBD2 TGTGCCAGCAGCGAACAAAGCGGGGGCAAGTTCTTC CASSEQSGGKFF
. TRBJ1-5 TRBV19 TRBD1 TGTGCCAGTAGCCCGGACAGGGGGTTCTATCAGCCCCAGCATTTT CASSPDRGFYQPQHF